The 29 T cell receptor beta chains presented below share a single source sample, sequenced in a study of shared clonotypes between healthy human individuals. Method: immunoSEQ multiplex PCR; TCRdb's copy keeps in-frame clones and lacks some. The sample lists about 470,000 clones, 70% to 80% occurring once. Sequencing used PBMCs. These receptors all come from a woman between 40 and 50 years old in good health. Some clones in this sample may be carry-over from other donors' samples.

This clone is a singleton in its sample. Other DNA sequences in this sample translate to the same CDR3. The V and J genes are TRBV5-1 and TRBJ1-1, with D perhaps matching TRBD1 (6 bases). Germline CDR1 SGHRS, CDR2 YFSETQ. Trimming pared 0 bases from V and 2 bases from J, leaving 8 bases between. There are 14 residues in the CDR3. The CDR3: CASSLARGNTEAFF. DNA for the CDR3: TGCGCCAGCAGCTTGGCCAGGGGCAACACTGAAGCTTTCTTT.

This clone came up many times. The V gene is TRBV6-1, the J gene TRBJ1-2; 8 nucleotides match TRBD1. CDR1 and CDR2 (germline): MNHNS, SASEGT. The CDR3 runs 15 residues. V trimming: 1 base; J trimming: 7 bases; junction bases outside the gene matches: 8. CDR3 DNA sequence: TGTGCCAGCAGTGAAGTTGAGCGGACAGGGAGTGGCTACACCTTC. Translating gives CASSEVERTGSGYTF.

The chain's CDR3 is CAISEGLSTGELFF. For the CDR3, the DNA is TGTGCCATCAGTGAGGGACTTTCCACCGGGGAGCTGTTTTTT. The chain joins TRBV10-3 to TRBJ2-2; the D gene is possibly TRBD2 (5 bases). In germline, CDR1 is ENHRY, CDR2 SYGVKD. The CDR3 is 14 amino acids. The germline V and J ends were trimmed by 2 bases and 4 bases, with 8 bases remaining between them.

The rearrangement joins TRBV19 to TRBJ2-7, with TRBD2 identical over 11 bases. Germline V CDR1 and CDR2: LNHDA, SQIVND (reference sequence). V lost 4 bases, J lost 1 base, and 9 bases stayed unmatched. The length of the CDR3 is 17 residues. The CDR3 DNA reads TGTGCCAGTAGTAAATACTCCGGGACTAGCGGATCCTACGAGCAGTACTTC. Amino acids: CASSKYSGTSGSYEQYF.

A note on this clone: In this CDR3 the conserved last residue, phenylalanine or tryptophan, is missing, so a read error is likely. This chain uses TRBV28 with TRBJ1-5, with 8 bases aligning to TRBD1. In germline, CDR1 is MDHEN, CDR2 SYDVKM. V shed 4 bases and J 2 bases; nucleotides not matched to a gene: 1. The CDR3 contains 14 residues. CDR3 amino acids: CASSWGQGNQPQHS. The DNA of the CDR3 is TGTGCCAGCAGTTGGGGACAGGGCAATCAGCCCCAGCATTCT.

The chain has TRBV15 and TRBJ2-3, with 11 bases that match TRBD2. The ends lost 4 bases at V and 4 bases at J; junction bases unmatched: 7. The CDR3 covers 16 residues. From germline, CDR1 is LNHNV and CDR2 YYDKDF (reference sequence). The CDR3, as DNA: TGTGCCACCAGCACCCTGACTAGCGGGACGGCAGATACGCAGTATTTT. This sequence encodes CATSTLTSGTADTQYF.

This clone was found once. This chain uses TRBV7-9 with TRBJ1-4; tentatively, D is TRBD1 (5 bases). The V gene's germline CDR1 is SEHNR and CDR2 FQNEAQ (reference sequence). This CDR3 is built from 14 residues. V dropped 3 bases and J dropped 7 bases, with 12 bases sitting between them. The CDR3 nucleotides read TGTGCCAGCAGCTTGGCGGGGGATACTGAAAAACTGTTTTTT. It is translated as CASSLAGDTEKLFF.

This sequence joins TRBV18 and TRBJ2-5; 9 bases fit TRBD1. In germline, CDR1 is KGHSH, CDR2 LQKENI. CDR3 length: 14 amino acids. V trimming: 5 bases; J trimming: 5 bases; junction bases outside the gene matches: 6. CDR3 sequence (DNA): TGTGCCAGCTCAACCACAGGGGGCAGGGAGACCCAGTACTTC. Amino acids: CASSTTGGRETQYF.

The chain carries TRBV2 and TRBJ2-1; 8 positions match TRBD2. Germline lookup yields CDR1 SNHLY and CDR2 FYNNEI. CDR3 length: 13 amino acids. V shed 11 bases and J 4 bases; nucleotides not matched to a gene: 7. This CDR3 is CAGTSGYYNEQFF. The CDR3 DNA reads TGTGCCGGAACTAGCGGTTATTACAATGAGCAGTTCTTC.

This clone was picked up one time. The chain links TRBV27 to TRBJ1-1, with 8 positions matching TRBD1. Per the germline V gene, CDR1 is MNHEY and CDR2 is SMNVEV (reference sequence). This CDR3 comprises 13 residues. J gave up 7 bases and V 5 bases, and 6 bases lay outside the gene matches. The CDR3 region is CASSRQGLGEAFF. In DNA form, the CDR3 reads TGTGCCAGCAGTAGACAGGGGCTAGGTGAAGCTTTCTTT.

V usage is TRBV6-1 and J usage is TRBJ2-5; 14 bases are shared with TRBD2. The CDR3 length is 15 residues. In germline, CDR1 is MNHNS, CDR2 SASEGT. The junction had 4 bases not matched to a gene; V was cut back by 6 bases and J by 4 bases. CDR3 coding DNA: TGTGCCAGCAGCACCGGGACTAGCGGGAGAGAGACCCAGTACTTC. This gives the protein CASSTGTSGRETQYF.

The genes are TRBV7-3 and TRBJ2-3, with D perhaps being TRBD1 or TRBD2 (5 bases each). Germline CDR1 and CDR2: SGHTA and FQGTGA. The CDR3 sequence is 14 residues long. Trimming pared 4 bases from V and 2 bases from J, leaving 10 bases between. CDR3 bases: TGTGCCAGCAGCTCTGGGACCGACACAGATACGCAGTATTTT. Its translation: CASSSGTDTDTQYF.

The chain recombines TRBV5-5 with TRBJ2-1, with D perhaps TRBD2 (6 bases). CDR3 length: 14 residues. V was pared by 2 bases and J by 7 bases, with 13 bases between. Germline V gives CDR1 SGHKS, CDR2 YYEKEE (reference sequence). The CDR3 is CASSFRDLRNEQFF. The CDR3 nucleotides are TGTGCCAGCAGCTTCCGGGACTTGAGGAATGAGCAGTTCTTC.

The rearrangement uses TRBV19 and TRBJ2-5; 9 bases map to TRBD2. The CDR3 contains 16 residues. Trimming took 3 bases from V and 5 from J; bases not matched to a gene: 10. The germline CDR1 and CDR2 sequences are LNHDA and SQIVND (reference sequence). The CDR3 loop is CASSMQASGNVETQYF. The CDR3 nucleotides read TGTGCCAGTAGTATGCAGGCTAGCGGGAATGTCGAGACCCAGTACTTC. Complete variable domain (other parts from reference TRBV19 and TRBJ2-5): DGGITQSPKYLFRKEGQNVTLSCEQNLNHDAMYWYRQDPGQGLRLIYYSQIVNDFQKGDIAEGYSVSREKKESFPLTVTSAQKNPTAFYLCASSMQASGNVETQYFGPGTRLLVL.

This clone occurred once. This chain joins TRBV7-9 and TRBJ2-7; the D gene could be TRBD1 or TRBD2 (5 bases each). CDR3 length: 11 amino acids. V lost 6 bases to trimming and J lost 5 bases, with 8 bases between them. Germline CDR1 reads SEHNR; CDR2 reads FQNEAQ (reference sequence). The CDR3 nucleotides are TGTGCCAGCAGGGGACCAAACGAGCAGTACTTC. Residues: CASRGPNEQYF.

The table lists this clone with many counts. The chain carries TRBV28 and TRBJ2-7; TRBD1 matches 9 bases. Germline CDR1 is MDHEN and CDR2 is SYDVKM. The CDR3 runs 15 residues. The junction had 9 bases not matched to a gene; V was cut back by 2 bases and J by 7 bases. CDR3 sequence (DNA): TGTGCCAGCAGTTTACTCTCGACAGGGGGGGATGAGCAGTACTTC. This translates into CASSLLSTGGDEQYF.

This rearrangement joins TRBV5-1 to TRBJ1-5; D is possibly TRBD1 (5 bases). V was trimmed by 0 bases and J by 2 bases, leaving 21 bases between them. Germline values: CDR1 SGHRS, CDR2 YFSETQ. The CDR3 consists of 19 residues. CDR3 sequence reads: CASSLGPSDSHGGNQPQHF. In DNA, the CDR3 is TGCGCCAGCAGCTTGGGCCCAAGTGACAGTCACGGTGGCAATCAGCCCCAGCATTTT.

CDR3 nucleotides: TGTGCCAGTATTAGGCCGGGCGGCTCAGGAAACACCATATATTTT. Translated, it gives CASIRPGGSGNTIYF. V usage is TRBV6-6 and J usage is TRBJ1-3, with unresolved D. CDR1 is MNHNY, CDR2 SVGAGI, per germline (reference sequence). Trimming took off 9 bases at V and 4 bases at J, with 19 bases between the two ends. The CDR3 covers 15 residues.

The chain recombines TRBV18 with TRBJ1-2; no clear D gene. With 2 bases removed from V and 0 bases from J, the gap between germline ends came to 7 bases. The length of the CDR3 is 14 residues. Looked up from germline, CDR1 is KGHSH and CDR2 is LQKENI. The CDR3 DNA reads as TGTGCCAGCTCACCAGGGGAAGCTAACTATGGCTACACCTTC. This sequence encodes CASSPGEANYGYTF.

The rearrangement links TRBV7-8 to TRBJ1-1; D unclear. CDR1 is SGHVS and CDR2 is FQNEAQ in the germline V gene. This CDR3 has 14 amino acids. V lost 5 bases, J lost 1 base, and 11 bases lay in between. The DNA of the CDR3 is TGTGCCAGCAGCCGCGGTGGCAGGAACACTGAAGCTTTCTTT. Amino acid sequence: CASSRGGRNTEAFF.

The chain employs TRBV7-9 and TRBJ2-7; 8 bases align to TRBD2. The length of the CDR3 is 15 residues. Trimming took 2 bases from V and 7 from J; bases not matched to a gene: 10. CDR1 and CDR2 from the germline V gene are SEHNR and FQNEAQ (reference sequence). The CDR3 loop is CASSLFAGGLGEQYF. As DNA, the CDR3 is TGTGCCAGCAGCTTATTTGCGGGAGGCTTGGGAGAGCAGTACTTC.

The chain uses TRBV5-1 and TRBJ1-2, with D unresolved. Germline V gene data show CDR1 as SGHRS and CDR2 as YFSETQ. CDR3 length: 15 residues. The germline V and J ends were trimmed by 1 base and 6 bases, with 16 bases remaining between them. Here the CDR3 DNA reads TGCGCCAGCAGCTTGAGTCCCCTCGGGGAGGATGGCTACACCTTC. It specifies CASSLSPLGEDGYTF. The whole variable domain, remainder taken from reference TRBV5-1 and TRBJ1-2, is KAGVTQTPRYLIKTRGQQVTLSCSPISGHRSVSWYQQTPGQGLQFLFEYFSETQRNKGNFPGRFSGRQFSNSRSEMNVSTLELGDSALYLCASSLSPLGEDGYTFGSGTRLTVV.

The count of this clone is one. The V gene is TRBV5-8, the J gene TRBJ2-1; 10 nucleotides align to TRBD2. Losses at the gene ends were 2 bases for V and 5 bases for J; bases not matched to a gene: 4. This CDR3 comprises 15 residues. Germline V gene sequence: CDR1 SGHTS, CDR2 YDEGEE. As DNA, the CDR3 is TGTGCCAGCAGCTTCGGGCTAGCGGGAGACAATGAGCAGTTCTTC. It specifies CASSFGLAGDNEQFF.

The chain couples TRBV6-1 to TRBJ2-5; 8 positions agree with TRBD1. The germline V gene encodes CDR1 MNHNS and CDR2 SASEGT. The V gene end was trimmed by 6 bases and the J gene end by 5 bases; junction bases not matched to a gene: 11. The CDR3 is made up of 15 amino acids. CDR3 amino acids: CASSRDRFFHETQYF. The CDR3 coding sequence is TGTGCCAGCAGCCGGGACAGGTTTTTCCATGAGACCCAGTACTTC.

The V and J genes are TRBV11-2 and TRBJ1-4; 8 bases fit TRBD1. J was trimmed by 8 bases and V by 5 bases; bases with no gene match: 7. Germline assignment: CDR1 SGHAT and CDR2 FQNNGV. The CDR3 is 14 amino acids. In nucleotides, the CDR3 is TGTGCCAGCAGCAGGACAGGGATCGGCGAAAAACTGTTTTTT. It yields the protein CASSRTGIGEKLFF. The variable domain in full, completed from reference TRBV11-2 and TRBJ1-4, reads EAGVAQSPRYKIIEKRQSVAFWCNPISGHATLYWYQQILGQGPKLLIQFQNNGVVDDSQLPKDRFSAERLKGVDSTLKIQPAKLEDSAVYLCASSRTGIGEKLFFGSGTQLSVL.

The CDR3 DNA sequence: TGTGCCAGCAGCTTAGCGGGGGCAGGGAACACCGGGGAGCTGTTTTTT. Amino acid sequence: CASSLAGAGNTGELFF. J is TRBJ2-2 and V is TRBV7-2, with a possible D match to TRBD1 (6 bases). The CDR3 extends over 16 amino acids. The germline V gene encodes CDR1 SGHTA and CDR2 FQGNSA. With 0 bases removed from V and 1 base from J, the gap between germline ends came to 9 bases.

This clone was found a few times. The chain has TRBV5-5 and TRBJ1-1, with unresolved D. Germline values: CDR1 SGHKS, CDR2 YYEKEE (reference sequence). Trimming stripped 0 bases from V and 2 bases from J, with 5 bases between. The CDR3 length is 13 residues. The CDR3 loop is CASSLVFNTEAFF. The CDR3 DNA reads TGTGCCAGCAGCTTGGTCTTCAACACTGAAGCTTTCTTT.

The chain joins TRBV7-9 to TRBJ1-2; D is undetermined. Germline CDR1 reads SEHNR; CDR2 reads FQNEAQ (reference sequence). The V end lost 5 bases, the J end lost 5 bases, and 9 bases lay between the germline ends. CDR3 size: 12 residues. CDR3 sequence reads: CASSPDFYGYTF. DNA of the CDR3: TGTGCCAGCAGCCCCGATTTTTATGGCTACACCTTC.

The genes are TRBV5-4 and TRBJ2-5; TRBD1 agrees at 7 bases. The CDR3 extends over 13 amino acids. The ends lost 2 bases at V and 4 bases at J; junction bases unmatched: 2. CDR1 and CDR2 from the germline V gene are SGHNT and YYREEE (reference sequence). The CDR3 protein is CASSLNRGETQYF. The CDR3 DNA reads as TGTGCCAGCAGCTTAAACAGGGGAGAGACCCAGTACTTC.